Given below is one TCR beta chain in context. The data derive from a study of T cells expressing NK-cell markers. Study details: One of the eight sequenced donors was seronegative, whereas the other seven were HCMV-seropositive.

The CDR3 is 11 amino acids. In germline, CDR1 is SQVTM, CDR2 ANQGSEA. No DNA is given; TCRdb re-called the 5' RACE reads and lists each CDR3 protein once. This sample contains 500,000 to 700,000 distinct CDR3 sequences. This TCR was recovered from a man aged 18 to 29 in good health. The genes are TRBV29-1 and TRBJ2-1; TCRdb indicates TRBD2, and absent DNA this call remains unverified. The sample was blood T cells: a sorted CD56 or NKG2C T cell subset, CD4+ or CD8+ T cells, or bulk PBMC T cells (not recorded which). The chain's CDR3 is CSGGLVFEQFF.